A single T cell receptor (beta chain) is shown here with its context. Antigen: not known. The data stem from a study of CD4 T cell repertoires in COVID-19. CDR3 length: 13 amino acids. No culture step preceded sequencing of the ex vivo isolated memory T cells. Findings and limits, study-wide: Several top expanded SARS-CoV-2-reactive clonotypes were shared by two or three memory subsets.

The assay was immunoSEQ multiplex PCR, and TCRdb's table has in-frame clones only and misses some. The repertoire holds about 75,000 clones, with about 80% as singletons. The receptor was derived from a human donor who had COVID-19. The sequencing here drew on CD4+ T cells from peripheral blood, taken after recovery from COVID-19. V is TRBV21-1 and J is TRBJ1-6; the listed D gene, TRBD1, was not tested against the DNA. TRBV21-1 is assigned pseudogene status. The CDR3 DNA sequence: TGTGCCCCCTCAAAACCAGGGGACTCACCCCTCCACTTT. It translates to CAPSKPGDSPLHF.